This passage covers 17 T cell receptor beta chains from one sample sequenced in a study of blood T cells in healthy people across ages. A second 7 to 11 cycle PCR used barcoded and J-beta primers. TCRdb re-called the 5' RACE reads through MiXCR, storing one row per CDR3 protein. The repertoire consists of hundreds of thousands of distinct CDR3 sequences, with approximately 30% occurring once and the leading ten covering roughly 14%. Sequences were obtained from blood. The receptors stem from a woman older than 75 in good health.

This clonotype was counted many times. The chain links TRBV4-3 to TRBJ2-3; possible D gene TRBD2, 6 bases. Germline lookup yields CDR1 LGHNA and CDR2 YSLEER. The CDR3 covers 16 residues. V lost 0 bases and J 0 bases, leaving 10 bases between the germline ends. The CDR3 loop is CASSQDTGTSTDTQYF. CDR3 nucleotides: TGCGCCAGCAGCCAAGATACGGGGACTAGCACAGATACGCAGTATTTT.

Concerning this clonotype: Possible read error: a much larger clone is one base away. The chain couples TRBV20-1 to TRBJ2-7; D tentatively fits TRBD1 or TRBD2 (5 bases each). V dropped 1 base and J dropped 3 bases, with 13 bases sitting between them. The germline V gene encodes CDR1 DFQATT and CDR2 SNEGSKA (reference sequence). The CDR3 covers 14 residues. DNA of the CDR3: TGCAGTGCTAGAGGAGGGGCCGCCCTCTACGAGCAGTACTTC. Translated, it gives CSARGGAALYEQYF.

Concerning this clonotype itself: A much larger clone lies a single base off, so this may be a read error. The chain recombines TRBV18 with TRBJ2-7, with D uncertain. This CDR3 is 15 amino acids long. Trimming removed 5 bases from V and 7 bases from J, with 21 bases in between. The germline V gene encodes CDR1 KGHSH and CDR2 LQKENI. CDR3 residues: CASSESVSSYNEQYF. The CDR3 DNA is TGTGCCAGCTCAGAATCCGTTTCCTCCTACAATGAGCAGTACTTC.

V and J are TRBV4-1 and TRBJ2-1, with 7 bases identical to TRBD1. CDR1 is MGHRA, CDR2 YSYEKL, per germline. The CDR3 contains 18 residues. Trimming took 1 base from V and 0 from J; bases not matched to a gene: 9. DNA of the CDR3: TGCGCCAGCAGCCAAGTAGGGACAGCCATGAGCTCCTACAATGAGCAGTTCTTC. Its protein is CASSQVGTAMSSYNEQFF.

As concerns this clonotype: It may be a read error: a sequence one base away is much more abundant. The chain links TRBV9 to TRBJ1-5; 7 bases are a match to TRBD1. Germline lookup yields CDR1 SGDLS and CDR2 YYNGEE. The length of the CDR3 is 15 residues. The DNA for the CDR3 is TGTGCCGGCAGCCGGACAGGCCATAGCAATCAGCCCCAGCATTTT. This encodes CAGSRTGHSNQPQHF.

As concerns this clonotype: A much larger clone is a single base away; this may be a read error. As DNA, the CDR3 is TGTGCCAGCAGTCAGATGGCGGGGGGCGGTGGAAATGAGCAGTTCTTC. Translation gives CASSQMAGGGGNEQFF. The chain recombines TRBV4-2 with TRBJ2-1, with 8 bases identical to TRBD2. CDR3 length: 16 amino acids. Germline V gene sequence: CDR1 LGHNA, CDR2 YNFKEQ. Germline trimming cut 6 bases from V and 7 bases from J; bases unmatched to any gene: 14.

This clonotype was found a few times. A clone one base away is much larger, so this may be a read error. This sequence joins TRBV27 and TRBJ1-6; D is uncertain. Per germline, CDR1 MNHEY and CDR2 SMNVEV (reference sequence). This CDR3 spans 12 amino acids. Trimming took 8 bases from V and 4 from J, leaving 6 bases between them. CDR3 residues: CASGRYNSPLHF. CDR3 coding DNA: TGTGCCAGCGGACGGTATAATTCACCCCTCCACTTT.

Points on this clonotype: A much bigger clone sits one base away, suggesting this may be a read error. V and J are TRBV7-9 and TRBJ2-6, with D perhaps TRBD1 (5 bases). The germline V gene encodes CDR1 SEHNR and CDR2 FQNEAQ (reference sequence). The CDR3 runs 18 residues. The CDR3 coding sequence is TGTGCCAGCAGCTCCCACTCCAAGGCTACCTCTGGGGCCAACGTCCGGACTTTC. Translating it yields CASSSHSKATSGANVRTF.

This clonotype was recorded many times. The chain couples TRBV2 to TRBJ2-7; D gene unclear. CDR1 and CDR2 (germline): SNHLY, FYNNEI. The CDR3 loop spans 11 amino acids. V was clipped by 7 bases and J by 7 bases, with 11 bases between them. CDR3 loop: CASKNVWEQYF. DNA of the CDR3: TGTGCCAGCAAGAATGTGTGGGAGCAGTACTTC.

This clonotype has only a few counts. A much larger clone differs by one base, so this may be a read error. The CDR3 sequence: CASTSAGGPGEQYF. The CDR3 nucleotides are TGTGCCAGCACATCAGCGGGGGGGCCAGGTGAGCAGTACTTC. This chain links TRBV13 with TRBJ2-5; TRBD2 matches at 10 bases. The CDR3 sequence is 14 residues long. CDR1 is PRHDT, CDR2 FYEKMQ, per germline (reference sequence). The junction had 13 bases not matched to a gene; V was cut back by 7 bases and J by 11 bases.

This clonotype was observed once. The rearrangement links TRBV9 to TRBJ2-5, with D possibly being TRBD1 or TRBD2 (5 bases each). With the DNA end fitting TRBJ2-1 better, the J assignment may be wrong. Per the germline V gene, CDR1 is SGDLS and CDR2 is YYNGEE. CDR3 length: 15 amino acids. The CDR3 sequence: CASSARGYLQETQFF. Here the CDR3 DNA reads TGTGCCAGCAGCGCCCGGGGCTACCTTCAAGAGACCCAGTTCTTC.

This clonotype was detected ten times or more. The V and J genes are TRBV2 and TRBJ2-3; tentatively, D is TRBD1 (5 bases). This CDR3 is built from 12 residues. Per germline, CDR1 SNHLY and CDR2 FYNNEI. With 7 bases removed from V and 6 bases from J, the gap between germline ends came to 11 bases. This CDR3 reads CASTAKGDTQYF. The CDR3 DNA reads as TGTGCCAGCACCGCTAAGGGGGATACGCAGTATTTT.

Worth noting for this clonotype: This sequence may be a read error, since a much larger clone differs from it by one base. The chain employs TRBV6-2 or TRBV6-3 and TRBJ2-1; 8 bases agree with TRBD1. The DNA end is a closer match to TRBJ2-7, so the J assignment may be wrong. The germline V gene has CDR1 MNHEY and CDR2 SVGEGT. The CDR3 covers 16 residues. The CDR3 nucleotides are TGTGCCAGCAGTTACTCTAGGACAGGGTCCTACAATGAGCAGTACTTC. Translated, it gives CASSYSRTGSYNEQYF.

This sequence joins TRBV6-6 and TRBJ2-4; 7 bases map to TRBD1. The J call is in doubt because the DNA end fits TRBJ2-7 better. CDR1 MNHNY and CDR2 SVGAGI come from the germline V gene (reference sequence). The CDR3 is 14 amino acids. CDR3 sequence: CASSDQGVLGEQYF. For the CDR3, the DNA is TGTGCCAGCAGCGATCAGGGGGTTCTGGGCGAGCAGTACTTC.

There are a few counts of this clonotype. The V call is TRBV20-1, the J call TRBJ1-2; D is perhaps TRBD1 (6 bases). Trimming took off 5 bases at V and 9 bases at J, with 19 bases between the two ends. This CDR3 comprises 13 residues. Per germline, CDR1 DFQATT and CDR2 SNEGSKA (reference sequence). The CDR3 DNA reads TGCAGTGCTGGCCAGGGGTATCGGGGTAGCTACACCTTC. Translating it yields CSAGQGYRGSYTF.

This clonotype has at least ten counts. This rearrangement joins TRBV6-5 to TRBJ2-3; a possible D gene is TRBD1 (7 bases). The CDR3 loop spans 16 amino acids. In germline, CDR1 is MNHEY, CDR2 SVGAGI. Deletions cut 6 bases from V and 0 bases from J, with 16 bases between. In nucleotides, the CDR3 is TGTGCCAGCAGCCCCGGGCAGGGGGGTAGCACAGATACGCAGTATTTT. It translates to CASSPGQGGSTDTQYF.

To note about this clonotype: A junction end diverges from the germline sequence, so it may reflect a read error. J is TRBJ1-2 and V is TRBV16; D remains unclear. The CDR3 spans 13 residues. Germline CDR1 is KGHSY and CDR2 is FQNENV. CDR3 DNA: TGTGCCAGCAGCCAACGAAGCAACTATAGCTACACCTTC. It is translated as CASSQRSNYSYTF.